This T cell receptor (beta chain) comes out of a study of chemoradiotherapy in HPV16-positive cancers (dated 2022 in TCRdb). A note on the overall study: Using functional T-cell assays on cells from a couple of HPV16-positive patients, the researchers defined candidate HPV-specific T-cell clones and common TCR motifs. The study asked whether T-cell immunity to the HPV oncoproteins E6 and E7 changes during chemoradiotherapy and whether this immunity affects survival. The candidate HPV-specific TCRs and motifs were subsequently tracked in TCR repertoires obtained from 90 or so patients with HPV-related cancers. The paper as a whole reports these results and caveats: The functional definition of HPV-specific T cells came from only a couple of HPV16-positive patients, and the survival association was reported for HPV16-positive patients. Expansion of candidate HPV-specific clones and E7-related TCR motifs was observed in the tumor microenvironment during treatment, whereas no such expansion was observed for non-HPV-specific T cells. Improved recurrence-free survival in HPV16-positive patients was associated with expansion of HPV-responsive T cells during chemoradiotherapy.

Repertoires were sampled repeatedly over the course of chemoradiotherapy so that clonal expansion in the tumor microenvironment could be followed. Preparation of the library involved the immunoSEQ multiplex PCR assay. TCRdb provides this immuneACCESS table in a form limited to in-frame rearrangements. Some clones are lacking; in checked studies, under half of them reflect an unresolved V gene, and why the rest are absent is not known. The sample data list approximately 7,500 clones, and around 62% of these were observed just once. Approximately 33% of the sample rests with the top ten. Inclusive of the bounding cysteine and phenylalanine, the CDR3 is 15 residues long. Of all the DNA, just the CDR3 is kept, 45 bases in frame from base 1. Clipping removes 8 bases from V and 6 bases from J, with 10 as the unmatched junction base count. Sequences LNHDA (CDR1) and SQIVND (CDR2) are obtained from the germline V gene (reference sequence).

A note on this clone: Its antigen remains unidentified. Qualities for individual bases were not recorded, and no much larger clone is one base off.

This sample was taken from a patient who underwent chemoradiotherapy. This clonotype was obtained from a human donor with HPV-associated anogenital cancer. The chain uses TRBV19 and TRBJ2-2; 9 of the junction bases match TRBD1. The nucleotide sequence reads TGTGCCAGTCGACAGGGGGAGGTTGAGGCCGGGGAGCTGTTTTTT. It specifies CASRQGEVEAGELFF.